This T cell receptor (beta chain) was captured by sequencing in a study of blood T cell repertoires in COVID-19. Assay: immunoSEQ multiplex PCR; the TCRdb copy retains only in-frame clones and omits some. Of around 270,000 clones in the sample, about nine tenths were seen once. The germline V and J ends were trimmed by 2 bases and 11 bases, with 17 bases remaining between them. The CDR3 is 14 amino acids. Germline V gives CDR1 SGHAT, CDR2 FQNNGV. This receptor was identified in a man aged 35 to 55 who had recovered from COVID-19. Sequencing was done on a sample of peripheral blood. V and J are TRBV11-2 and TRBJ2-3; D is unresolved. CDR3 residues: CASSLNPPSRGQYF. The CDR3 region has the DNA TGTGCCAGCAGCTTAAACCCACCCTCTAGAGGGCAGTATTTT.